A selection of T cell receptor beta chains follows, all from one sample in a study of blood T cell repertoires in COVID-19. Produced via immunoSEQ multiplex PCR; TCRdb's table is partial and in-frame only. The sample shows over 150,000 clones, 75% to 90% of them seen only once. Sequenced input: PBMCs or T cells enriched from blood (not recorded which). The source is a young woman who had recovered from COVID-19. Both conserved end residues are part of each CDR3. The D gene is left open where the match is weak. Clone sizes are given selectively: once, few, many, or a class where the clone is expanded.

v_gene	d_gene	abundance	len	j_gene	CDR3nt	CDR3aa
TRBV11-2	NA	NA	14	TRBJ1-3	TGTGCCAGCAGCCAGGGCCTCTCTGGAAACACCATATATTTT	CASSQGLSGNTIYF
TRBV18	NA	NA	14	TRBJ1-6	TGTGCCAGCTCACCACCAGGAGAACGTTCACCCCTCCACTTT	CASSPPGERSPLHF
TRBV4-2	NA	NA	17	TRBJ1-3	TGTGCCAGCAGCACAACGTACAGGGTCCACTCTGGAAACACCATATATTTT	CASSTTYRVHSGNTIYF
TRBV4-2	NA	NA	16	TRBJ1-6	TGTGCCAGCAGCCAAGATCCTGGCAGGTTTAATTCGGCCCTCCACTTT	CASSQDPGRFNSALHF
TRBV11-3	NA	NA	12	TRBJ1-1	TGTGCCAGCAGGCGGACGGACTCGCTAGCTTTCTTT	CASRRTDSLAFF
TRBV12-5	TRBD1	few	14	TRBJ2-1	TGTGCTAGTGGTTCGGGACAGCAATACAATGAGCAGTTCTTC	CASGSGQQYNEQFF
TRBV10-3	TRBD1	NA	11	TRBJ1-2	TGTGCCATCAGTCGGGACAGGAGTTTCACCTTC	CAISRDRSFTF
TRBV7-9	NA	NA	11	TRBJ1-4	TGTGCCAGCAGCTTAAGCGTAAAACTGTTTTTT	CASSLSVKLFF
TRBV15	TRBD2	NA	14	TRBJ2-1	TGTGCCACCAGCACTAGGACTAGTGGCGTTGAGCAGTTCTTC	CATSTRTSGVEQFF
TRBV5-1	TRBD1	NA	17	TRBJ1-2	TGCGCCAGCAGCCCTGCCACGGGCAGGGGGCGGGACTATGGCTACACCTTC	CASSPATGRGRDYGYTF
TRBV9	NA	NA	14	TRBJ1-1	TGTGCCAGCACCCGGACAGTGATGAACACTGAAGCTTTCTTT	CASTRTVMNTEAFF
TRBV12-3/TRBV12-4	NA	NA	13	TRBJ2-7	TGTGCCAGCAGTGAGGGGGAATACGACGAGCAGTACTTC	CASSEGEYDEQYF
TRBV15	NA	many	16	TRBJ2-7	TGTGCCACCAGCAGAGATATAGAGGGCGAACCACCCGAGCAGTACTTC	CATSRDIEGEPPEQYF
TRBV7-2	NA	NA	15	TRBJ1-5	TGTGCCAGCAGCTTAGTTATAACAGGTTATCAGCCCCAGCATTTT	CASSLVITGYQPQHF
TRBV7-2	TRBD1	few	16	TRBJ1-2	TGTGCCAGCAGCTTAGTTGGGAGGGACAGGGCGAGTGGCTACACCTTC	CASSLVGRDRASGYTF
TRBV11-2	NA	NA	13	TRBJ2-6	TGTGCCAGCAGAGGGGTTGGGGCCAACGTCCTGACTTTC	CASRGVGANVLTF
TRBV3-1/TRBV3-2	TRBD2	NA	15	TRBJ2-3	TGTGCCAGCAGCCAAACTAGCGGGAGAACTGATACGCAGTATTTT	CASSQTSGRTDTQYF
TRBV7-3	NA	NA	16	TRBJ2-6	TGTGCCAGCAGCCCAATCAGACAAGGTCGGGCCAACGTCCTGACTTTC	CASSPIRQGRANVLTF
TRBV24-1	TRBD1	NA	14	TRBJ1-2	TGTGCCACCAGGGGTGCCGGGACAGGGGGTGGCTACACCTTC	CATRGAGTGGGYTF
TRBV7-8	NA	NA	13	TRBJ2-7	TGTGCCAGCAGCTTGGGGGCGCCCTACGAGCAGTACTTC	CASSLGAPYEQYF
TRBV7-2	NA	NA	14	TRBJ2-5	TGTGCCAGCAGCTTAGCGGGCTCCCGGGAGACCCAGTACTTC	CASSLAGSRETQYF
TRBV7-9	NA	NA	18	TRBJ2-3	TGTGCCAGCAGCCCGAGGGGTAGCGGAGCAGAGCGCACAGATACGCAGTATTTT	CASSPRGSGAERTDTQYF
TRBV5-8	NA	NA	13	TRBJ1-6	TGTGCCAGCAGCCCGGGAGGAGGGCCACCCCTCCACTTT	CASSPGGGPPLHF
TRBV6-5	NA	NA	14	TRBJ2-3	TGTGCCAGCAGACGGACGGGGATCACAGATACGCAGTATTTT	CASRRTGITDTQYF
TRBV21-1	NA	NA	18	TRBJ2-2	TGTGCCAGCAGCAAAGCGCGATTAAGAACAGGGGACACCGGGGAGCTGTTTTTT	CASSKARLRTGDTGELFF
TRBV14	NA	few	13	TRBJ1-2	TGTGCCAGCAGCCAAAGGGGACTCTATGGCTACACCTTC	CASSQRGLYGYTF
TRBV27	TRBD2	NA	17	TRBJ2-3	TGTGCCAGCAGTTCAACTCCTAGCGGGAGGAGCATAGATACGCAGTATTTT	CASSSTPSGRSIDTQYF